Shown below are 5 T cell receptor beta chains from a single sample sequenced in a study of CXCR3-negative and CXCR3-positive naive CD8 T cells. TRB cDNA libraries were made by UMI-labeled 5' RACE. From the 5' RACE reads, TCRdb lists one entry per CDR3 protein and no DNA. Recorded for this sample: some 8,000 distinct CDR3 sequences. The source material was naive CXCR3- CD8+ T cells from blood. As to subset: CD45RO-CCR7+CD27+CD95- naive CD8+ T cells lacking CXCR3 (TNR3-). Receptors were obtained from a human donor in good health. Some clones in this sample may be carry-over from other donors' samples.

This clonotype is medium-sized by frequency. The chain combines TRBV9 with TRBJ1-1; absent DNA, TCRdb's TRBD1 call cannot be checked. Per germline, CDR1 SGDLS and CDR2 YYNGEE. The CDR3 is made up of 16 amino acids. The chain's CDR3 is CASSPGQGAVETEAFF.

The rearrangement links TRBV2 to TRBJ1-5; lacking DNA, the TRBD1 call made by TCRdb goes unchecked. CDR1 and CDR2 from the germline V gene are SNHLY and FYNNEI. The CDR3 contains 15 residues. The CDR3 spells CASSAPGILGQPQHF.

V is TRBV29-1 and J is TRBJ1-2; TCRdb names TRBD1, which stays unverified in the absence of DNA. Germline loops: CDR1 SQVTM, CDR2 ANQGSEA. The CDR3 totals 16 residues. The CDR3 sequence: CSAHFPRDRTMYGYTF.

This clonotype is called medium-sized based on its frequency. This sequence joins TRBV3-1 and TRBJ2-1; TCRdb calls TRBD1, which cannot be checked without DNA. The germline V gene encodes CDR1 LGHDT and CDR2 YNNKEL (reference sequence). This CDR3 contains 16 residues. CDR3: CASSPGTGVADNEQFF.

This clonotype is labeled medium-sized (0.01 to 0.1%) based on frequency. The chain uses TRBV29-1 and TRBJ1-2; with no DNA, the TCRdb D assignment of TRBD1 cannot be verified. Germline CDR1 is SQVTM and CDR2 is ANQGSEA. The CDR3 is 16 residues long. CDR3 sequence: CSVDLEGTGYDYGYTF.